Sequencing of this T cell receptor (beta chain) was carried out in a study of T cells in Graves' hyperthyroidism and ophthalmopathy. Findings of the study overall: Prediction of ophthalmopathy progression came a median approximately 6.6 months pre-onset. Blood also carried most thyroid clonotypes expanded above 0.001.

It was uncontrolled infection, other autoimmune disease, pregnancy or lactation that excluded patients. TCR beta CDR3 region amplification was performed from RNA transcripts. Using the HTBI primer set, a first-round RT-PCR was run on the TCR CDR3. TCRdb passed the multiplex PCR reads through MiXCR, listing each CDR3 protein once. This table holds approximately 600,000 distinct CDR3 sequences, about 20% found once. CDR3 length equals 16 residues. Germline-derived CDR1 and CDR2 are LNHNV and YYDKDF (reference sequence). The V gene end was trimmed by 1 base and the J gene end by 7 bases; junction bases not matched to a gene: 10. About this clonotype itself: As yet, its antigen is unknown.

The sample consisted of blood. This TCR was sampled from a man aged 30 to 45 with Graves' ophthalmopathy. The chain employs TRBV15 and TRBJ2-1, with 7 bases lining up with TRBD2. The CDR3 bases are TGTGCCACCAGCAGAGTGGAGGGAGGGCCTAGAAATGAGCAGTTCTTC. Its translation: CATSRVEGGPRNEQFF.